Below, 27 T cell receptor beta chains from the same sample are listed, as sequenced in a study of blood T cell repertoires in COVID-19 (dated by TCRdb to the early 2020s). Receptor amplification or capture employed the immunoSEQ multiplex PCR assay. This is the immuneACCESS table as TCRdb keeps it, with only in-frame sequences that have V and J called. A part of the clones is gone; compared with another copy, unresolved V genes explain less than half, and the rest is unexplained. This sample gives some 160,000 clones in total; 80% of them show up just once. The top ten hold nearly 3.5% of the sample. Sequenced input: PBMCs or T cells enriched from blood (not recorded which). The receptors stem from a woman aged 55-69 years who had recovered from COVID-19.

The chain recombines TRBV4-1 with TRBJ1-1, with 8 bases aligning to TRBD1. This CDR3 is 15 amino acids long. Trimming cost V 0 bases and J 5 bases; bases outside gene matches: 5. Germline CDR1 is MGHRA and CDR2 is YSYEKL. The CDR3 region is CASSQDPRGHTEAFF. CDR3 DNA: TGCGCCAGCAGCCAAGACCCCAGGGGGCATACTGAAGCTTTCTTT.

J is TRBJ2-4 and V is TRBV2, with a possible D match to TRBD1 (6 bases). V shed 6 bases and J shed 3 bases, with 15 bases lying between them. The germline V gene encodes CDR1 SNHLY and CDR2 FYNNEI. The CDR3 covers 15 residues. The CDR3 DNA reads TGTGCCAGCAGGGGACAACCCCGGGGCAAAAACATTCAGTACTTC. Amino acid sequence: CASRGQPRGKNIQYF. The full variable domain, in which reference TRBV2 and TRBJ2-4 provide the parts outside the CDR3, is EPEVTQTPSHQVTQMGQEVILRCVPISNHLYFYWYRQILGQKVEFLVSFYNNEISEKSEIFDDQFSVERPDGSNFTLKIRSTKLEDSAMYFCASRGQPRGKNIQYFGAGTRLSVL.

This CDR3 reads CASSVKPPTGGVETQYF. The CDR3, as DNA: TGTGCCAGTAGTGTGAAACCCCCGACAGGGGGCGTGGAGACCCAGTACTTC. The chain carries TRBV19 and TRBJ2-5, with 10 bases matching TRBD1. Unmatched junction bases numbered 14, after V lost 5 bases and J lost 5 bases. The CDR3 length is 17 residues. CDR1 is LNHDA, CDR2 SQIVND, per germline (reference sequence).

The V and J genes are TRBV10-3 and TRBJ2-1, with D perhaps TRBD2 (6 bases). The V end lost 3 bases, the J end lost 2 bases, and 11 bases lay between the germline ends. The CDR3 has 15 amino acids. Germline CDR1 ENHRY, CDR2 SYGVKD. Here the CDR3 reads CAISDAGTTYNEQFF. In DNA, the CDR3 is TGTGCCATCAGTGATGCGGGGACCACCTACAATGAGCAGTTCTTC.

In nucleotides, the CDR3 is TGTGCCAGCAGCAAAGCCTCTTCCGACAGGGGGCAGTTGGGCTACACCTTC. Translated, it gives CASSKASSDRGQLGYTF. The chain is built from TRBV21-1 and TRBJ1-2; the table's D call of TRBD1 was not tested on the DNA. TRBV21-1 is flagged as a pseudogene. This CDR3 has 17 amino acids.

The V and J genes are TRBV7-9 and TRBJ1-2; 10 bases match TRBD1. The CDR3 contains 16 residues. Trimming cost V 5 bases and J 8 bases; bases outside gene matches: 14. Germline V gene data show CDR1 as SEHNR and CDR2 as FQNEAQ (reference sequence). The chain's CDR3 is CASSIPGTGAGRGYTF. CDR3 nucleotides: TGTGCCAGCAGCATCCCCGGGACAGGGGCAGGTCGGGGCTACACCTTC. Looking up the rest from reference TRBV7-9 and TRBJ1-2 gives the full variable domain: DTGVSQNPRHKITKRGQNVTFRCDPISEHNRLYWYRQTLGQGPEFLTYFQNEAQLEKSRLLSDRFSAERPKGSFSTLEIQRTEQGDSAMYLCASSIPGTGAGRGYTFGSGTRLTVV.

The genes are TRBV5-1 and TRBJ2-7; 7 bases map to TRBD1. This CDR3 contains 14 residues. Germline assignment: CDR1 SGHRS and CDR2 YFSETQ. J gave up 5 bases and V 0 bases, and 5 bases lay outside the gene matches. The CDR3 is CASSLGQGEDEQYF. As DNA, the CDR3 is TGCGCCAGCAGCTTGGGACAGGGAGAGGACGAGCAGTACTTC. Full variable domain (outside the CDR3, taken from reference TRBV5-1 and TRBJ2-7): KAGVTQTPRYLIKTRGQQVTLSCSPISGHRSVSWYQQTPGQGLQFLFEYFSETQRNKGNFPGRFSGRQFSNSRSEMNVSTLELGDSALYLCASSLGQGEDEQYFGPGTRLTVT.

This sequence joins TRBV5-5 and TRBJ1-6; the D gene is possibly TRBD1 (6 bases). CDR1 SGHKS and CDR2 YYEKEE come from the germline V gene (reference sequence). The V end was cut by 0 bases, the J end by 7 bases, with 8 bases between. The CDR3 length is 14 residues. CDR3 protein: CASSLEGGNSPLHF. Here the CDR3 DNA reads TGTGCCAGCAGCTTGGAAGGGGGAAATTCACCCCTCCACTTT.

The J gene is TRBJ2-7, the V gene TRBV12-5; TRBD1 matches at 8 bases. The J segment lost 0 bases and the V segment lost 6 bases, leaving 7 bases of the junction unmatched. Germline lookup yields CDR1 LGHNT and CDR2 FRNRAP. The CDR3 length is 15 residues. In DNA, the CDR3 is TGTGCTAGTGGCCGAGACGGGACAGGCTCCTACGAGCAGTACTTC. It yields the protein CASGRDGTGSYEQYF.

The chain carries TRBV5-1 and TRBJ2-3; D is possibly TRBD2 (5 bases). Germline V lookup: CDR1 SGHRS, CDR2 YFSETQ. The CDR3 is 14 residues long. Trimming shortened V by 6 bases and J by 4 bases, and 15 bases separated the two germline ends. The CDR3 coding sequence is TGCGCCAGCAAAGAAGGGAGCGTTGCAGATACGCAGTATTTT. It codes for CASKEGSVADTQYF.

This clone has just a few counts. The chain recombines TRBV5-1 with TRBJ2-5, with D perhaps matching TRBD1 (6 bases). The germline gives CDR1 SGHRS, CDR2 YFSETQ. V was trimmed by 1 base and J by 5 bases, leaving 6 bases between them. CDR3 length: 12 amino acids. The CDR3 sequence is CASSLTGETQYF. The CDR3 DNA reads as TGCGCCAGCAGCTTGACAGGGGAGACCCAGTACTTC.

The chain links TRBV19 to TRBJ2-1; D perhaps matches TRBD2 (5 bases). V was clipped by 0 bases and J by 5 bases, with 11 bases between them. This CDR3 is 15 amino acids long. From germline, CDR1 is LNHDA and CDR2 SQIVND (reference sequence). The CDR3 DNA follows: TGTGCCAGTAGTATAGATGAACGAGGGAACAATGAGCAGTTCTTC. Its protein product is CASSIDERGNNEQFF. The full variable domain, rest sourced from reference TRBV19 and TRBJ2-1, is DGGITQSPKYLFRKEGQNVTLSCEQNLNHDAMYWYRQDPGQGLRLIYYSQIVNDFQKGDIAEGYSVSREKKESFPLTVTSAQKNPTAFYLCASSIDERGNNEQFFGPGTRLTVL.

The J gene is TRBJ1-6, the V gene TRBV2; TRBD1 might be the D (5 bases). The germline V gene has CDR1 SNHLY and CDR2 FYNNEI. The CDR3 has 14 amino acids. The germline V and J ends were trimmed by 7 bases and 6 bases, with 13 bases remaining between them. The CDR3 protein is CASMAGGFNSPLHF. As DNA, the CDR3 is TGTGCCAGCATGGCCGGGGGATTTAATTCACCCCTCCACTTT. The full variable domain, rest sourced from reference TRBV2 and TRBJ1-6, is EPEVTQTPSHQVTQMGQEVILRCVPISNHLYFYWYRQILGQKVEFLVSFYNNEISEKSEIFDDQFSVERPDGSNFTLKIRSTKLEDSAMYFCASMAGGFNSPLHFGNGTRLTVT.

This clone was recorded once. The CDR3 sequence: CASSVRLEDTQYF. In DNA form, the CDR3 reads TGTGCCAGCAGCGTAAGACTAGAAGATACGCAGTATTTT. The chain has TRBV9 and TRBJ2-3; possibly TRBD2 for D (6 bases). Germline V CDR1 and CDR2: SGDLS, YYNGEE. The CDR3 extends over 13 amino acids. The V end lost 1 base, the J end lost 5 bases, and 8 bases lay between the germline ends. Full variable domain (rest looked up from reference TRBV9 and TRBJ2-3): DSGVTQTPKHLITATGQRVTLRCSPRSGDLSVYWYQQSLDQGLQFLIQYYNGEERAKGNILERFSAQQFPDLHSELNLSSLELGDSALYFCASSVRLEDTQYFGPGTRLTVL.

This chain uses TRBV24-1 with TRBJ1-2, with 8 bases that match TRBD1. With 11 bases clipped from V and 8 bases from J, the junction kept 12 bases outside the gene matches. This CDR3 is 13 amino acids long. Germline values: CDR1 KGHDR, CDR2 SFDVKD. The CDR3 DNA reads TGTGCCATCGGACAGGGAGGTCAACTCGGCTACACCTTC. As protein: CAIGQGGQLGYTF.

This clone was counted only a few times. V usage is TRBV18 and J usage is TRBJ1-2; 7 nucleotides match TRBD1. The CDR3 loop spans 14 amino acids. V lost 4 bases and J lost 3; bases outside the gene matches: 5. The V gene's germline CDR1 is KGHSH and CDR2 LQKENI. The CDR3 reads CASSLYGQDYGYTF. As DNA, the CDR3 is TGTGCCAGCTCACTCTACGGACAGGACTATGGCTACACCTTC.

The chain joins TRBV6-5 to TRBJ1-3; TRBD1 is a possible D gene (6 bases). The CDR3 extends over 15 amino acids. V dropped 6 bases and J dropped 4 bases, with 16 bases sitting between them. CDR1 is MNHEY, CDR2 SVGAGI, per germline. The CDR3 nucleotides read TGTGCCAGCAGCCGGACAGCCGGGAAGGGAAACACCATATATTTT. As protein: CASSRTAGKGNTIYF.

The rearrangement uses TRBV7-9 and TRBJ1-1; TRBD1 might be the D (6 bases). The CDR3 runs 13 residues. In germline, CDR1 is SEHNR, CDR2 FQNEAQ (reference sequence). Trimming stripped 3 bases from V and 5 bases from J, with 10 bases between. DNA of the CDR3: TGTGCCAGCAGCTTCGGACAGCGTACTGAAGCTTTCTTT. Translation: CASSFGQRTEAFF.

The genes are TRBV10-3 and TRBJ1-3; no firm D call. CDR1 and CDR2 (germline): ENHRY, SYGVKD. V lost 3 bases to trimming and J lost 2 bases, with 8 bases between them. The CDR3 contains 14 residues. Written as DNA, the CDR3 is TGTGCCATCAGTGAAGATAGCGCTGGAAACACCATATATTTT. Translation gives CAISEDSAGNTIYF.

The chain uses TRBV4-1 and TRBJ2-5; 10 bases match TRBD2. From germline, CDR1 is MGHRA and CDR2 YSYEKL. The junction had 8 bases not matched to a gene; V was cut back by 0 bases and J by 4 bases. This CDR3 spans 17 amino acids. This CDR3 is CASSQDPTSGDRETQYF. CDR3 in DNA: TGCGCCAGCAGCCAAGACCCCACTAGCGGGGATAGAGAGACCCAGTACTTC.

The chain employs TRBV9 and TRBJ2-3; TRBD2 matches at 10 bases. Germline trimming cut 4 bases from V and 2 bases from J; bases unmatched to any gene: 4. This CDR3 region has 15 residues. In germline, CDR1 is SGDLS, CDR2 YYNGEE. CDR3 in amino acids: CASSPTSGVTDTQYF. The CDR3 region has the DNA TGTGCCAGCAGCCCCACTAGCGGGGTCACAGATACGCAGTATTTT.

The rearrangement links TRBV19 to TRBJ1-2, with 8 bases lining up with TRBD1. V dropped 6 bases and J dropped 3; count of bases not matched to a gene: 6. CDR1 LNHDA and CDR2 SQIVND come from the germline V gene (reference sequence). The CDR3 runs 14 residues. The CDR3 region has the DNA TGTGCCAGTAGGACAGGACAGGGAGACTATGGCTACACCTTC. Residues: CASRTGQGDYGYTF.

The V gene is TRBV24-1, the J gene TRBJ1-4; 7 nucleotides match TRBD1. CDR3 size: 15 residues. Germline CDR1 and CDR2: KGHDR and SFDVKD. J lost 2 bases, V lost 4 bases, and 3 bases had no gene match. CDR3 sequence (DNA): TGTGCCACCAGTGACCCCAGGGGGACTAATGAAAAACTGTTTTTT. Protein sequence: CATSDPRGTNEKLFF.

This clone was found once. V is TRBV10-2 and J is TRBJ1-1; D is unresolved. CDR1 WSHSY and CDR2 SAAADI come from the germline V gene. Trimming shortened V by 6 bases and J by 1 base, and 9 bases separated the two germline ends. The CDR3 is 13 residues long. CDR3 DNA sequence: TGCGCCAGCAGGAGGGATGCGAACACTGAAGCTTTCTTT. The encoded protein is CASRRDANTEAFF.

The chain is built from TRBV30 and TRBJ1-6, with a tentative D call TRBD1 (5 bases). V lost 1 base to trimming and J lost 10 bases, with 11 bases between them. The CDR3 has 13 residues. Germline CDR1 GTSNPN, CDR2 SVGIG (reference sequence). The CDR3 DNA follows: TGTGCCTGGAGTGCAGGGAGGGAATCACCCCTCCACTTT. Translating gives CAWSAGRESPLHF. Full variable domain (remainder filled in from reference TRBV30 and TRBJ1-6): SQTIHQWPATLVQPVGSPLSLECTVEGTSNPNLYWYRQAAGRGLQLLFYSVGIGQISSEVPQNLSASRPQDRQFILSSKKLLLSDSGFYLCAWSAGRESPLHFGNGTRLTVT.

The rearrangement uses TRBV7-2 and TRBJ2-7; D not resolved. Germline V lookup: CDR1 SGHTA, CDR2 FQGNSA. The length of the CDR3 is 15 residues. The V end lost 5 bases, the J end lost 2 bases, and 16 bases lay between the germline ends. The CDR3 DNA reads TGTGCCAGCAGCCGTCGCGGCTTGGAACCCTACGAGCAGTACTTC. Translating it yields CASSRRGLEPYEQYF.

This clone was observed a few times. The chain links TRBV7-6 to TRBJ2-2; no firm D call. Per germline, CDR1 SGHVS and CDR2 FNYEAQ. V dropped 0 bases and J dropped 3 bases, with 5 bases sitting between them. The CDR3 consists of 14 residues. The CDR3 reads CASSLAGYTGELFF. The DNA for the CDR3 is TGTGCCAGCAGCTTAGCTGGCTACACCGGGGAGCTGTTTTTT.